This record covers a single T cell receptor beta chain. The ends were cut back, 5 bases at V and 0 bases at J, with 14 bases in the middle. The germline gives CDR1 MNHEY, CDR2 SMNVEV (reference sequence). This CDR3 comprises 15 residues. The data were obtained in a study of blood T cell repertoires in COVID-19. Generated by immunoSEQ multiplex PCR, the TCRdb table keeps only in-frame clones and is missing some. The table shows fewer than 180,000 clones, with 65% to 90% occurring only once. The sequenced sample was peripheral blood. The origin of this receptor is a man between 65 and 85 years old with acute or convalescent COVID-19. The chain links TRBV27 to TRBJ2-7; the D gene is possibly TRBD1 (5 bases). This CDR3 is CASSPITGYSYEQYF. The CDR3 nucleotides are TGTGCCAGCAGTCCCATCACAGGCTACTCCTACGAGCAGTACTTC.